Below, 12 T cell receptor beta chains from the same sample are listed, as sequenced in a study of siplizumab effects on memory and regulatory T cells. Sequencing used immunoSEQ multiplex PCR; TCRdb keeps in-frame clones, though not all of them. The table records 100,000 to 120,000 clones, roughly 92% of them present only once. Input material: CD4+ T cells sorted from blood. The receptors stem from a human donor in good health.

The chain has TRBV21-1 and TRBJ2-2; TRBD2 is taken as the D call from the table, unchecked against the DNA. TRBV21-1 is a pseudogene locus. This CDR3 is built from 15 residues. CDR3: CASSRGIFEYGELFF. The CDR3 nucleotides are TGTGCCAGCAGCAGAGGGATTTTCGAGTACGGGGAGCTGTTTTTT.

V is TRBV11-3 and J is TRBJ2-1; 8 nucleotides align to TRBD2. Germline assignment: CDR1 SGHNT and CDR2 YENEEA. J lost 2 bases, V lost 0 bases, and 6 bases had no gene match. This CDR3 comprises 17 residues. CDR3 nucleotide sequence: TGTGCCAGCAGCTTAGATCACGGGGGGGTAGCCTACAATGAGCAGTTCTTC. Protein: CASSLDHGGVAYNEQFF.

J is TRBJ1-2 and V is TRBV5-4; 7 bases fit TRBD1. Trimming cost V 5 bases and J 8 bases; bases outside gene matches: 9. CDR1 is SGHNT, CDR2 YYREEE, per germline (reference sequence). This CDR3 spans 13 amino acids. The CDR3 DNA is TGTGCCAGCAGACAGCAGGGGGTGATCGGCTACACCTTC. Residues: CASRQQGVIGYTF.

This chain joins TRBV5-6 and TRBJ2-2, with unresolved D. This CDR3 contains 16 residues. V lost 2 bases to trimming and J lost 0 bases, with 11 bases between them. Germline CDR1 SGHDT, CDR2 YYEEEE. The CDR3 spells CASSFGHSSNTGELFF. The CDR3 DNA reads TGTGCCAGCAGCTTCGGCCACTCCTCGAACACCGGGGAGCTGTTTTTT.

The chain combines TRBV7-9 with TRBJ2-7; tentative D call: TRBD2 (5 bases). Trimming cost V 5 bases and J 2 bases, with 13 bases left between them. CDR1 is SEHNR and CDR2 is FQNEAQ in the germline V gene (reference sequence). The CDR3 sequence is 14 residues long. In DNA, the CDR3 is TGTGCCAGCAGCCAATCGACCGGGACCTACGAGCAGTACTTC. It codes for CASSQSTGTYEQYF. The full variable domain, rest sourced from reference TRBV7-9 and TRBJ2-7, is DTGVSQNPRHKITKRGQNVTFRCDPISEHNRLYWYRQTLGQGPEFLTYFQNEAQLEKSRLLSDRFSAERPKGSFSTLEIQRTEQGDSAMYLCASSQSTGTYEQYFGPGTRLTVT.

A few counts support this clone. V is TRBV6-6 and J is TRBJ2-6, with a weak D call TRBD2 (5 bases). CDR3 length equals 13 residues. From germline, CDR1 is MNHNY and CDR2 SVGAGI (reference sequence). Trimming left V 10 bases short and J 0 bases short, with 7 bases between. CDR3 nucleotides: TGTGCCATTCGGGGCTCTGGGGCCAACGTCCTGACTTTC. It specifies CAIRGSGANVLTF.

The V and J genes are TRBV6-5 and TRBJ2-2; 7 nucleotides match TRBD1. The CDR3 totals 13 residues. In germline, CDR1 is MNHEY, CDR2 SVGAGI. After removal of 6 bases from V and 9 bases from J, the junction contained 7 bases not matched to a gene. This chain's CDR3 is CASSPGQVRELFF. The CDR3 DNA reads as TGTGCCAGCAGCCCCGGACAGGTCCGGGAGCTGTTTTTT.

The J gene is TRBJ2-2, the V gene TRBV5-1, with D hard to call. Germline CDR1 and CDR2: SGHRS and YFSETQ. V lost 0 bases to trimming and J lost 1 base, with 4 bases between them. This CDR3 has 14 amino acids. The CDR3 loop reads CASSLGMNTGELFF. The CDR3 coding sequence is TGCGCCAGCAGCTTGGGGATGAACACCGGGGAGCTGTTTTTT. Filled out from reference TRBV5-1 and TRBJ2-2, the complete variable domain reads KAGVTQTPRYLIKTRGQQVTLSCSPISGHRSVSWYQQTPGQGLQFLFEYFSETQRNKGNFPGRFSGRQFSNSRSEMNVSTLELGDSALYLCASSLGMNTGELFFGEGSRLTVL.

The chain has TRBV6-1 and TRBJ2-7; 13 bases map to TRBD2. Germline trimming cut 4 bases from V and 11 bases from J; bases unmatched to any gene: 5. The CDR3 covers 13 residues. Per the germline V gene, CDR1 is MNHNS and CDR2 is SASEGT. The chain's CDR3 is CASSGGLAGYEYF. CDR3 DNA: TGTGCCAGCAGTGGGGGACTAGCGGGGTACGAGTACTTC.

The chain has TRBV12-5 and TRBJ1-1, with D uncertain. Trimming cost V 0 bases and J 0 bases, with 14 bases left between them. The CDR3 spans 17 residues. Germline V CDR1 and CDR2: LGHNT, FRNRAP. The CDR3 DNA reads as TGTGCTAGTGGTTTGGTACCTCTAGACCTCATGAACACTGAAGCTTTCTTT. Encoded protein: CASGLVPLDLMNTEAFF.

This rearrangement joins TRBV5-1 to TRBJ2-5; D may be TRBD1 (6 bases). The CDR3 runs to 15 residues. The germline gives CDR1 SGHRS, CDR2 YFSETQ. V was pared by 0 bases and J by 5 bases, with 14 bases between. CDR3 DNA: TGCGCCAGCAGCTTGGGACTAAGGCAGGGGGAGACCCAGTACTTC. Its protein product is CASSLGLRQGETQYF.

This chain links TRBV5-1 with TRBJ2-1; 7 bases line up with TRBD2. Germline assignment: CDR1 SGHRS and CDR2 YFSETQ. This CDR3 has 14 residues. V lost 1 base to trimming and J lost 8 bases; unmatched junction nucleotides: 6. CDR3: CASSLRTGGDEQFF. The CDR3, as DNA: TGCGCCAGCAGCTTGAGGACGGGAGGTGATGAGCAGTTCTTC.